Each of the 18 T cell receptor beta chains below was sequenced from the same sample in a study of T cell repertoires in cytomegalovirus infection. These receptors' antigens are unknown. TCRdb reanalysed the reads using MiXCR and keeps one entry per CDR3 protein. The sample has some 940,000 distinct CDR3 sequences, approximately 31% seen once. The sequencing here drew on cultured CD8+ T cells from PBMCs, taken from culture after CMV antigen stimulation. Source of these receptors: a human donor in good health (CMV status not recorded). Some clones in this sample may be carry-over from other donors' samples.

The CDR3 region is CASSYDRKTYEQYV. The CDR3 DNA is TGTGCCAGCAGTTACGACAGGAAAACCTACGAGCAGTACGTC. The V gene is TRBV6-2 or TRBV6-3, the J gene TRBJ2-7; D perhaps matches TRBD1 (6 bases). CDR3 length: 14 amino acids. Looked up from germline, CDR1 is MNHEY and CDR2 is SVGEGT. Trimming took 2 bases from V and 2 from J, leaving 10 bases between them.

This clonotype was seen a few times. The chain links TRBV6-2 or TRBV6-3 to TRBJ2-1; D unclear. Germline CDR1 reads MNHEY; CDR2 reads SVGEGT. The CDR3 has 12 residues. The ends were cut back, 6 bases at V and 9 bases at J, with 12 bases in the middle. CDR3 sequence (DNA): TGTGCCAGCAGCCTTTTAGAAGCTGAGCAGTTCTTC. Its protein is CASSLLEAEQFF.

This clonotype was seen a handful of times. V usage is TRBV2 and J usage is TRBJ2-4, with 7 nucleotides matching TRBD1. Germline CDR1 and CDR2: SNHLY and FYNNEI. The CDR3 consists of 17 residues. V shed 4 bases and J 2 bases; nucleotides not matched to a gene: 11. The CDR3 sequence: CASSGETGQAPKNIQYF. CDR3 coding DNA: TGTGCCAGCAGTGGAGAAACAGGACAGGCCCCCAAAAACATTCAGTACTTC. The whole variable domain, filled in from reference TRBV2 and TRBJ2-4, reads EPEVTQTPSHQVTQMGQEVILRCVPISNHLYFYWYRQILGQKVEFLVSFYNNEISEKSEIFDDQFSVERPDGSNFTLKIRSTKLEDSAMYFCASSGETGQAPKNIQYFGAGTRLSVL.

This clonotype came up many times. The rearrangement joins TRBV10-3 to TRBJ2-1; D is unclear. The CDR3 extends over 11 amino acids. Trimming pared 7 bases from V and 6 bases from J, leaving 7 bases between. Germline CDR1 and CDR2: ENHRY and SYGVKD. This CDR3 reads CAIKKGNEQFF. The CDR3 DNA follows: TGTGCCATCAAGAAGGGCAATGAGCAGTTCTTC.

This clonotype was picked up a small number of times. V and J are TRBV2 and TRBJ2-1; possibly TRBD2 for D (5 bases). The V and J ends lost 8 bases and 4 bases respectively, with 9 bases between them. The CDR3 loop spans 12 amino acids. Germline CDR1 reads SNHLY; CDR2 reads FYNNEI. CDR3 sequence reads: CASEGQYNEQFF. Written as DNA, the CDR3 is TGTGCCAGCGAGGGTCAATACAATGAGCAGTTCTTC.

There are a few counts of this clonotype. The rearrangement uses TRBV29-1 and TRBJ1-2; tentative D call: TRBD1 (6 bases). CDR3 length: 15 amino acids. Trimming took 7 bases from V and 8 from J, leaving 26 bases between them. Germline V gene sequence: CDR1 SQVTM, CDR2 ANQGSEA. In DNA form, the CDR3 reads TGCAGCGCCGGGAGGGGGGGGGGCAGGGGTGAAGGCTACACCTTC. Translating gives CSAGRGGGRGEGYTF.

The sample holds a few counts of this clonotype. The chain combines TRBV29-1 with TRBJ2-7; D assignment may be TRBD1 or TRBD2 (6 bases each). The V gene lost 1 base and the J gene lost 2 bases, with 15 bases spanning the gap. Germline lookup yields CDR1 SQVTM and CDR2 ANQGSEA. The CDR3 covers 15 residues. For the CDR3, the DNA is TGCAGCGTTGAAGGGACAGCAAGGGGGGCCTACGAGCAGTACTTC. Protein sequence: CSVEGTARGAYEQYF.

This clonotype was seen many times. The chain is built from TRBV7-8 and TRBJ2-2, with 7 nucleotides matching TRBD1. J gave up 7 bases and V 5 bases, and 16 bases lay outside the gene matches. Germline V lookup: CDR1 SGHVS, CDR2 FQNEAQ. This CDR3 has 17 residues. This chain's CDR3 is CASSGTGAELYSGELFF. CDR3 in DNA: TGTGCCAGCAGCGGCACAGGGGCGGAACTGTACAGCGGGGAGCTGTTTTTT. Together with reference TRBV7-8 and TRBJ2-2, the CDR3 gives the full variable domain: GAGVSQSPRYKVAKRGQDVALRCDPISGHVSLFWYQQALGQGPEFLTYFQNEAQLDKSGLPSDRFFAERPEGSVSTLKIQRTQQEDSAVYLCASSGTGAELYSGELFFGEGSRLTVL.

The chain links TRBV7-6 to TRBJ2-3; a weak D match, TRBD2 (7 bases). The CDR3 length is 16 residues. From germline, CDR1 is SGHVS and CDR2 FNYEAQ. Trimming pared 5 bases from V and 3 bases from J, leaving 18 bases between. CDR3 sequence reads: CASSASKGGSTDTQYF. The CDR3 DNA follows: TGTGCCAGCAGCGCTTCCAAGGGGGGGAGTACAGATACGCAGTATTTT.

The chain uses TRBV28 and TRBJ1-2, with D possibly TRBD1 on 6 matching bases. This CDR3 comprises 13 residues. Germline CDR1 and CDR2: MDHEN and SYDVKM. CDR3 in amino acids: CVGSNRENYGYTF. CDR3 coding DNA: TGTGTCGGTTCCAACAGGGAGAACTATGGCTACACCTTC.

This chain's CDR3 is CASSRTTVWETQYF. Here the CDR3 DNA reads TGTGCCAGTAGTAGGACTACAGTTTGGGAGACCCAGTACTTC. This chain joins TRBV19 and TRBJ2-5; possibly TRBD2 for D (6 bases). This CDR3 is built from 14 residues. Deletions cut 4 bases from V and 5 bases from J, with 14 bases between. Germline V gives CDR1 LNHDA, CDR2 SQIVND (reference sequence). The entire variable domain, with the rest obtained from reference TRBV19 and TRBJ2-5, is as follows: DGGITQSPKYLFRKEGQNVTLSCEQNLNHDAMYWYRQDPGQGLRLIYYSQIVNDFQKGDIAEGYSVSREKKESFPLTVTSAQKNPTAFYLCASSRTTVWETQYFGPGTRLLVL.

This clonotype was observed a single time. The CDR3 sequence: CASSQGPGLNSYEAFF. The CDR3 DNA sequence: TGTGCCAGCAGCCAAGGGCCGGGACTTAACTCGTACGAAGCTTTCTTT. This chain joins TRBV3-1 and TRBJ1-1; the D gene is possibly TRBD1 (5 bases). This CDR3 comprises 16 residues. CDR1 LGHDT and CDR2 YNNKEL come from the germline V gene (reference sequence). V dropped 1 base and J dropped 8 bases, with 20 bases sitting between them.

The genes are TRBV12-3 or TRBV12-4 and TRBJ2-1, with 11 bases fitting TRBD2. The CDR3 extends over 17 amino acids. The J segment lost 7 bases and the V segment lost 1 base, leaving 9 bases of the junction unmatched. The CDR3, as DNA: TGTGCCAGCAGTTTAGGGCTGACTAGCGGGGCGCTTAATGAGCAGTTCTTC. Its protein is CASSLGLTSGALNEQFF.

This clonotype occurred a few times. This chain connects TRBV12-3 or TRBV12-4 to TRBJ1-6; D remains unclear. The CDR3 loop spans 13 amino acids. The V end was cut by 8 bases, the J end by 9 bases, with 14 bases between. The CDR3 DNA follows: TGTGCCAGCGTAGGTGTCTTCTCTTCACCCCTCCACTTT. It codes for CASVGVFSSPLHF.

The CDR3 here is CASSLSTSRVEQYF. DNA for the CDR3: TGTGCCAGCAGTTTATCGACGTCGCGGGTCGAGCAGTACTTC. V and J are TRBV27 and TRBJ2-7, with a tentative D call TRBD2 (5 bases). Germline-derived CDR1 and CDR2 are MNHEY and SMNVEV (reference sequence). The CDR3 has 14 amino acids. Trimming shortened V by 0 bases and J by 6 bases, and 12 bases separated the two germline ends.

The chain carries TRBV19 and TRBJ1-4; D is unresolved. This CDR3 comprises 14 residues. CDR1 LNHDA and CDR2 SQIVND come from the germline V gene (reference sequence). With 4 bases removed from V and 6 bases from J, the gap between germline ends came to 12 bases. The DNA for the CDR3 is TGTGCCAGTAGTAATCCGGACGTAGATGAAAAACTGTTTTTT. Translated: CASSNPDVDEKLFF.

Remarks on this clonotype: A junction end diverges from the germline sequence, so it may reflect a read error. J is TRBJ1-4 and V is TRBV7-4, with 7 bases that match TRBD1. This CDR3 spans 13 amino acids. Germline V lookup: CDR1 SGHVT, CDR2 SQSDAQ. DNA for the CDR3: TGCACCAGTAGGGACAGAGCTAATGAAAAACTGTTTTTT. Translation gives CTSRDRANEKLFF.

V usage is TRBV10-2 and J usage is TRBJ2-7; D remains ambiguous. The V end was cut by 7 bases, the J end by 1 base, with 8 bases between. Germline V gene sequence: CDR1 WSHSY, CDR2 SAAADI. The CDR3 is made up of 12 amino acids. The CDR3 spells CASTSRSYEQYF. The CDR3 DNA reads as TGCGCCAGCACTTCTAGATCCTACGAGCAGTACTTC.